Shown below are 16 T cell receptor beta chains from a single sample sequenced in a study of shared clonotypes between healthy human individuals. Naive CD8 cells lacked CD45RO, underwent positive selection for CCR7 and left out terminally differentiated effector memory CD45RA+ cells. TCRdb's copy holds only in-frame clones and misses some; the assay was immunoSEQ multiplex PCR. The sample holds around 600,000 clones, roughly 96% seen once. The specimen sequenced was naive CD8+ T cells sorted from blood. These receptors were obtained from a woman aged 25 to 39 in good health.

CDR3: CSVDDGSLNTEAFF. The DNA of the CDR3 is TGCAGCGTTGACGATGGGAGCTTGAACACTGAAGCTTTCTTT. The chain couples TRBV29-1 to TRBJ1-1; D gene ambiguous. The germline V and J ends were trimmed by 3 bases and 0 bases, with 11 bases remaining between them. In germline, CDR1 is SQVTM, CDR2 ANQGSEA. The CDR3 runs to 14 residues. Supplemented by reference TRBV29-1 and TRBJ1-1, the full variable domain reads SAVISQKPSRDICQRGTSLTIQCQVDSQVTMMFWYRQQPGQSLTLIATANQGSEATYESGFVIDKFPISRPNLTFSTLTVSNMSPEDSSIYLCSVDDGSLNTEAFFGQGTRLTVV.

V gene TRBV28 combines with J gene TRBJ1-4; D might be TRBD1 (6 bases). Germline CDR1 reads MDHEN; CDR2 reads SYDVKM. The CDR3 extends over 16 amino acids. Trimming stripped 5 bases from V and 6 bases from J, with 19 bases between. CDR3 nucleotide sequence: TGTGCCAGCAGTAATGGGCCCGGGGGCCTTTATGAAAAACTGTTTTTT. It specifies CASSNGPGGLYEKLFF.

The rearrangement links TRBV27 to TRBJ2-3; D possibly corresponds to TRBD2 (5 bases). Germline assignment: CDR1 MNHEY and CDR2 SMNVEV (reference sequence). V was pared by 3 bases and J by 1 base, with 17 bases between. The CDR3 is made up of 17 amino acids. CDR3 bases: TGTGCCAGCAGTTTTATCCCCTTAGCGAGAGGCACAGATACGCAGTATTTT. This codes for CASSFIPLARGTDTQYF.

The chain recombines TRBV27 with TRBJ1-2; D unresolved. V shed 7 bases and J shed 0 bases, with 15 bases lying between them. The CDR3 contains 15 residues. Per the germline V gene, CDR1 is MNHEY and CDR2 is SMNVEV (reference sequence). In DNA, the CDR3 is TGTGCCAGCACAAGATCGGGCCGAGCTAACTATGGCTACACCTTC. Translation gives CASTRSGRANYGYTF.

The J gene is TRBJ2-7, the V gene TRBV27; 9 bases are a match to TRBD1. V lost 3 bases to trimming and J lost 3 bases; unmatched junction nucleotides: 9. Germline V gives CDR1 MNHEY, CDR2 SMNVEV (reference sequence). This CDR3 contains 16 residues. Written as DNA, the CDR3 is TGTGCCAGCAGTTTCTCTACCGGGACAGGGCACTACGAGCAGTACTTC. This encodes CASSFSTGTGHYEQYF.

This chain links TRBV28 with TRBJ1-3, with TRBD1 identical over 7 bases. Germline V gene sequence: CDR1 MDHEN, CDR2 SYDVKM. The CDR3 has 14 residues. J gave up 5 bases and V 6 bases, and 7 bases lay outside the gene matches. CDR3 protein: CASSGTEPRNTIYF. The CDR3 nucleotides are TGTGCCAGCAGCGGGACAGAGCCTCGAAACACCATATATTTT.

With respect to this clone: A read error may account for a junction end that differs from germline. This chain connects TRBV28 to TRBJ2-1; D gene uncertain. CDR1 and CDR2 (germline): MDHEN, SYDVKM. The CDR3 consists of 12 residues. The DNA for the CDR3 is TGTGCCACCAGTGACCCCTACAATGAGCAGTTCTTC. Amino acid sequence: CATSDPYNEQFF.

The V call is TRBV11-2, the J call TRBJ2-1; D possibly corresponds to TRBD1 (5 bases). V dropped 0 bases and J dropped 6 bases, with 15 bases sitting between them. The CDR3 covers 16 residues. Germline CDR1 is SGHAT and CDR2 is FQNNGV. CDR3 nucleotide sequence: TGTGCCAGCAGCTTAGATTTGAGCCAGGGTACCAATGAGCAGTTCTTC. As protein: CASSLDLSQGTNEQFF.

V and J are TRBV19 and TRBJ1-5; TRBD1 might be the D (6 bases). The CDR3 has 16 residues. With 3 bases removed from V and 4 bases from J, the gap between germline ends came to 16 bases. Germline V gives CDR1 LNHDA, CDR2 SQIVND (reference sequence). CDR3 sequence reads: CASSMGATVLNQPQHF. The CDR3 DNA reads as TGTGCCAGTAGTATGGGGGCCACAGTCCTGAATCAGCCCCAGCATTTT.

The rearrangement links TRBV14 to TRBJ2-7, with TRBD2 matching over 9 bases. The V gene's germline CDR1 is SGHDN and CDR2 FVKESK. Germline trimming cut 0 bases from V and 0 bases from J; bases unmatched to any gene: 6. The CDR3 runs to 17 residues. In DNA, the CDR3 is TGTGCCAGCAGCCAAGATAAGCCTAGCGGGGACTCCTACGAGCAGTACTTC. Encoded protein: CASSQDKPSGDSYEQYF. The complete variable domain, with remaining parts taken from reference TRBV14 and TRBJ2-7, reads EAGVTQFPSHSVIEKGQTVTLRCDPISGHDNLYWYRRVMGKEIKFLLHFVKESKQDESGMPNNRFLAERTGGTYSTLKVQPAELEDSGVYFCASSQDKPSGDSYEQYFGPGTRLTVT.

V is TRBV9 and J is TRBJ2-5, with 7 nucleotides matching TRBD2. The better agreement between TRBJ2-7 and the DNA end casts doubt on the J call. CDR1 is SGDLS and CDR2 is YYNGEE in the germline V gene. The CDR3 has 16 amino acids. Written as DNA, the CDR3 is TGTGCCAGCAGCGTAGGCGGCGGGAGTAGTTCCTACGAGCAGTACTTC. Translating it yields CASSVGGGSSSYEQYF.

A single count supports this clone. The rearrangement links TRBV6-5 to TRBJ2-1; no clear D. V was cut by 6 bases and J by 0 bases, with 9 bases left in between. CDR1 MNHEY and CDR2 SVGAGI come from the germline V gene. There are 14 residues in the CDR3. The CDR3 DNA reads TGTGCCAGCAGCGGTACGAGCTCCTACAATGAGCAGTTCTTC. Amino acid sequence: CASSGTSSYNEQFF.

V is TRBV27 and J is TRBJ2-7; TRBD1 or TRBD2 may be the D gene (5 bases each). Germline CDR1 MNHEY, CDR2 SMNVEV (reference sequence). V was trimmed by 2 bases and J by 5 bases, leaving 25 bases between them. The CDR3 contains 18 residues. The CDR3 DNA is TGTGCCAGCAGTTTACGCGTTGGTTTGGGGGAGTTTCTAGACGAGCAGTACTTC. Amino acid sequence: CASSLRVGLGEFLDEQYF.

This clone was seen only once. The chain links TRBV6-1 to TRBJ2-7; D may be TRBD1 (6 bases). Trimming took off 3 bases at V and 2 bases at J, with 11 bases between the two ends. Germline V gene data show CDR1 as MNHNS and CDR2 as SASEGT. The CDR3 is made up of 14 amino acids. CDR3 bases: TGTGCCAGCAGTGATGGGGGCTTGCCCTACGAGCAGTACTTC. This encodes CASSDGGLPYEQYF.

The chain employs TRBV19 and TRBJ1-1, with 9 bases that match TRBD1. From germline, CDR1 is LNHDA and CDR2 SQIVND (reference sequence). V was pared by 7 bases and J by 2 bases, with 11 bases of the junction left unmatched. The CDR3 loop spans 16 amino acids. The CDR3 DNA is TGTGCCAGTACTCTATCGACAGGGGGGGAAAACACTGAAGCTTTCTTT. Residues: CASTLSTGGENTEAFF.

V gene TRBV19 combines with J gene TRBJ1-1; unclear D gene. V was clipped by 3 bases and J by 4 bases, with 12 bases between them. Germline CDR1 reads LNHDA; CDR2 reads SQIVND (reference sequence). The CDR3 length is 14 residues. CDR3 residues: CASSIRGFATEAFF. The CDR3 nucleotides read TGTGCCAGTAGTATTCGAGGGTTCGCCACTGAAGCTTTCTTT.